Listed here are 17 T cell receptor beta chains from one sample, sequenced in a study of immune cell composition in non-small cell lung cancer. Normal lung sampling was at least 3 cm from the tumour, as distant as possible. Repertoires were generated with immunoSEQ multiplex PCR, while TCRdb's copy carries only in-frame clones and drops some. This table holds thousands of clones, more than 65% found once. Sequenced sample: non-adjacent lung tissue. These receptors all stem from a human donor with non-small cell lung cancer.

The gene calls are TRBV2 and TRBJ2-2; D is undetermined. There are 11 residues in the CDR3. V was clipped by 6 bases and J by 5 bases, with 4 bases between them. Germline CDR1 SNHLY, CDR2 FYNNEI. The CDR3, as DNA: TGTGCCAGCAGGGAGACCGGGGAGCTGTTTTTT. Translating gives CASRETGELFF. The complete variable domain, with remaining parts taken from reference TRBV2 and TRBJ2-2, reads EPEVTQTPSHQVTQMGQEVILRCVPISNHLYFYWYRQILGQKVEFLVSFYNNEISEKSEIFDDQFSVERPDGSNFTLKIRSTKLEDSAMYFCASRETGELFFGEGSRLTVL.

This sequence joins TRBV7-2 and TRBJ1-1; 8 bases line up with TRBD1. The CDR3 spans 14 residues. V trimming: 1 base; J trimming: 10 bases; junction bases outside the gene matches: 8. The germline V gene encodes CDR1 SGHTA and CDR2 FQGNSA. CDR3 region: CASSLGQGAIGAFF. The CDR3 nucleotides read TGTGCCAGCAGCTTAGGGCAGGGGGCGATCGGAGCTTTCTTT. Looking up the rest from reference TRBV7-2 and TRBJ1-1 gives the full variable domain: GAGVSQSPSNKVTEKGKDVELRCDPISGHTALYWYRQSLGQGLEFLIYFQGNSAPDKSGLPSDRFSAERTGGSVSTLTIQRTQQEDSAVYLCASSLGQGAIGAFFGQGTRLTVV.

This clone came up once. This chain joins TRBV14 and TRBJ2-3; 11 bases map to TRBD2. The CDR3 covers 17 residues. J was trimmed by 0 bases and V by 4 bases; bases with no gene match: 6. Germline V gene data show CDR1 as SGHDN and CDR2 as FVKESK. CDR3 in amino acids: CASSPRTSGSSTDTQYF. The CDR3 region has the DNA TGTGCCAGCAGCCCCCGGACTAGCGGGTCTAGCACAGATACGCAGTATTTT.

The DNA for the CDR3 is TGTGCCAGCAGTTTACTAGCGGGAGGACGCACAGATACGCAGTATTTT. Translated, it gives CASSLLAGGRTDTQYF. This chain uses TRBV28 with TRBJ2-3; 11 bases are a match to TRBD2. Per the germline V gene, CDR1 is MDHEN and CDR2 is SYDVKM. Trimming at V came to 2 bases and at J to 1 base, leaving 2 bases not matched to a gene. The CDR3 sequence is 16 residues long.

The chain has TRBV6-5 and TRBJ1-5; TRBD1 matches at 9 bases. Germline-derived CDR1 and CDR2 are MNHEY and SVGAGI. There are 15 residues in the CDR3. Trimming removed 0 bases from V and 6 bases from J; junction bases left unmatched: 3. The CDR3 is CASSYSGDRAQPQHF. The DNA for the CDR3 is TGTGCCAGCAGTTACTCGGGGGACAGGGCTCAGCCCCAGCATTTT.

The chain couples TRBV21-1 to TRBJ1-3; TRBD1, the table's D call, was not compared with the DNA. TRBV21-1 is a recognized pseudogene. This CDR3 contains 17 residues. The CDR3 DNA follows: TGTGCCAGCAGCAAAACTCGGACAGGCCTTAGCGGAAACACCATATATTTT. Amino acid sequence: CASSKTRTGLSGNTIYF.

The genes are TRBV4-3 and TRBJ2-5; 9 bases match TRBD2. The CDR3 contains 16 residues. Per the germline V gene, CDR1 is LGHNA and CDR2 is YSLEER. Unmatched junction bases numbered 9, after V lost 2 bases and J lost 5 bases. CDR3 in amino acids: CASSQWSAGGWETQYF. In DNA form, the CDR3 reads TGCGCCAGCAGCCAATGGAGTGCGGGAGGGTGGGAGACCCAGTACTTC.

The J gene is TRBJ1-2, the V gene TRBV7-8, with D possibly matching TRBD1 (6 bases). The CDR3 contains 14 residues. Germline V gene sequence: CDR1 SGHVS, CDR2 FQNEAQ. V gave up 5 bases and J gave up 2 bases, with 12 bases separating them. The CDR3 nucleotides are TGTGCCAGCAGCCCGGGACAAATGAACTATGGCTACACCTTC. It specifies CASSPGQMNYGYTF.

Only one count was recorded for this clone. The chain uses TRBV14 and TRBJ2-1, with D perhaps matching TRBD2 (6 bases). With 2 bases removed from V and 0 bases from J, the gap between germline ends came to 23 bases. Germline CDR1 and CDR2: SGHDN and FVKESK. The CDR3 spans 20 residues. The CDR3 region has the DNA TGTGCCAGCAGCCAATTTTCCCGGCGGGGCTACTCGAGCTCCTACAATGAGCAGTTCTTC. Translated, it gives CASSQFSRRGYSSSYNEQFF.

The DNA of the CDR3 is TGTGCCAGCAGCCCCCTAGCGGGAGTTTCTTCCAATGAGCAGTTCTTC. Protein sequence: CASSPLAGVSSNEQFF. The genes are TRBV9 and TRBJ2-1, with TRBD2 matching 10 bases. CDR3 length equals 16 residues. V trimming: 4 bases; J trimming: 6 bases; junction bases outside the gene matches: 10. Germline V gene data show CDR1 as SGDLS and CDR2 as YYNGEE.

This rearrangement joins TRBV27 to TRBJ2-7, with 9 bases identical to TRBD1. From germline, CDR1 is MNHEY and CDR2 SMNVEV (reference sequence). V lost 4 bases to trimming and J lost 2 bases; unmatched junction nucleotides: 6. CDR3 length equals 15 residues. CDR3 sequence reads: CASSSPTGGTYEQYF. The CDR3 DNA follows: TGTGCCAGCAGTTCCCCGACAGGGGGGACCTACGAGCAGTACTTC.

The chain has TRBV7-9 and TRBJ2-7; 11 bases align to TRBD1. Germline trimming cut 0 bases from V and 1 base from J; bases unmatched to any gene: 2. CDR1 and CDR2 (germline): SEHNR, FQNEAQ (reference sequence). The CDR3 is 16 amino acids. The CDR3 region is CASSLAGTGGSYEQYF. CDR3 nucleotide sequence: TGTGCCAGCAGCTTAGCGGGGACAGGGGGTTCCTACGAGCAGTACTTC.

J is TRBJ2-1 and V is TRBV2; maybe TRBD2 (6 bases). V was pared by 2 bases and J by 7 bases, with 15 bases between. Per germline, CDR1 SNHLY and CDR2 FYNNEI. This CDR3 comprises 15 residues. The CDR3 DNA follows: TGTGCCAGCAGTGAACGGCTAGCAGGAGGGAATGAGCAGTTCTTC. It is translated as CASSERLAGGNEQFF. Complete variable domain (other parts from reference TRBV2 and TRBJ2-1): EPEVTQTPSHQVTQMGQEVILRCVPISNHLYFYWYRQILGQKVEFLVSFYNNEISEKSEIFDDQFSVERPDGSNFTLKIRSTKLEDSAMYFCASSERLAGGNEQFFGPGTRLTVL.

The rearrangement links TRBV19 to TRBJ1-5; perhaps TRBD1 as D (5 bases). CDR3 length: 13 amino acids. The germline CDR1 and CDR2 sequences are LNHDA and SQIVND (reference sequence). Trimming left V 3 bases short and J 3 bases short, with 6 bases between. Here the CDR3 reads CASSMGLNQPQHF. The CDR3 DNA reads TGTGCCAGTAGTATGGGGCTCAATCAGCCCCAGCATTTT.

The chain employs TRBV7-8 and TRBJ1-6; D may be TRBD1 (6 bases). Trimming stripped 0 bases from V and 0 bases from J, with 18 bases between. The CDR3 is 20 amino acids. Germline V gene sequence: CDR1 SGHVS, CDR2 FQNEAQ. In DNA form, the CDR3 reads TGTGCCAGCAGCTTAGCCCGGGCGGGGGCCGGGGGCTCCTATAATTCACCCCTCCACTTT. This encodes CASSLARAGAGGSYNSPLHF.

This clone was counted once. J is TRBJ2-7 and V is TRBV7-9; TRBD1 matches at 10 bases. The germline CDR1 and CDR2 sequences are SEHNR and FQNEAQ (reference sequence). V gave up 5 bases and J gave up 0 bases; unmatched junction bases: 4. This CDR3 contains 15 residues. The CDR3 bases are TGTGCCAGCAGCCCCCGGGACAGGGGCTCCTACGAGCAGTACTTC. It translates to CASSPRDRGSYEQYF. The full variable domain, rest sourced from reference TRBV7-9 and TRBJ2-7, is DTGVSQNPRHKITKRGQNVTFRCDPISEHNRLYWYRQTLGQGPEFLTYFQNEAQLEKSRLLSDRFSAERPKGSFSTLEIQRTEQGDSAMYLCASSPRDRGSYEQYFGPGTRLTVT.

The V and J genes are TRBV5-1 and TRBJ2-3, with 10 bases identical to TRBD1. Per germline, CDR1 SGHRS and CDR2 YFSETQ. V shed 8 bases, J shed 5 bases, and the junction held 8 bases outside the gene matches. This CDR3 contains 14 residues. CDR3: CASYRDRGQDTQYF. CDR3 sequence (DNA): TGCGCCAGTTACCGGGACAGGGGTCAAGATACGCAGTATTTT.